Listed below are T cell receptor beta chains from one sample, sequenced in a study of blood T cell repertoires in COVID-19. Assay used: immunoSEQ multiplex PCR; TCRdb lists only in-frame clones, some missing. Of around 180,000 clones listed, over 65% are singletons. The sequenced material came from peripheral blood. Every receptor here comes from a woman older than 75 with acute or convalescent COVID-19. Each CDR3 is given with its conserved first and last residue.

j_gene | v_gene | CDR3aa
TRBJ2-1 | TRBV30 | CAWTRGSSYNEQFF
TRBJ2-6 | TRBV5-1 | CASSMGQGNGANVLTF
TRBJ2-1 | TRBV7-9 | CASSLVQGKGVQFF
TRBJ1-3 | TRBV29-1 | CSVRDSLSGNTIYF
TRBJ2-1 | TRBV5-5 | CASSLEAGSYNEQFF
TRBJ1-5 | TRBV6-5 | CASRITGGGNQPQHF
TRBJ2-1 | TRBV6-6 | CASSAAGGVEQFF
TRBJ1-2 | TRBV28 | CASSFREAALSYGYTF
TRBJ2-3 | TRBV7-8 | CASSLARFLTDTQYF
TRBJ2-3 | TRBV7-2 | CASSLVSSHTDTQYF
TRBJ2-7 | TRBV6-6 | CASRPGQNSYEQYF
TRBJ2-5 | TRBV9 | CASSGGVVAGGETQYF
TRBJ1-1 | TRBV19 | CASSPGHLNTEAFF
TRBJ1-6 | TRBV10-2 | CASSEPGQENSPLHF
TRBJ2-5 | TRBV5-1 | CASSSGTEKETQYF
TRBJ2-1 | TRBV6-4 | CASSELAGYNEQFF
TRBJ2-3 | TRBV5-1 | CASSLEYREVDTQYF
TRBJ1-1 | TRBV11-2 | CASSLTGSEAFF
TRBJ1-5 | TRBV2 | CASSERGNNQPQHF
TRBJ2-2 | TRBV13 | CASSLGLAGGYTGELFF
TRBJ2-3 | TRBV25-1 | CASSRAATSTDTQYF